One sample yielded the 29 T cell receptor beta chains listed below, sequenced in a study of blood T cell repertoires in COVID-19. Measured with immunoSEQ multiplex PCR; TCRdb has only the in-frame clones, and not every one. The sample consists of some 220,000 clones, 80% to 90% of them appearing once. The sequenced sample was PBMCs or T cells enriched from blood (not recorded which). The receptors were gathered from a young woman in a cohort exposed to, infected with or recovered from COVID-19 (not recorded which).

CDR3 sequence: CASSQAGTNTDTQYF. The CDR3 coding sequence is TGCGCCAGCAGCCAAGCCGGGACTAACACAGATACGCAGTATTTT. This chain uses TRBV4-1 with TRBJ2-3; 7 nucleotides match TRBD2. This CDR3 region has 15 residues. Germline V gene lookup returns CDR1 MGHRA and CDR2 YSYEKL. Unmatched junction bases numbered 3, after V lost 1 base and J lost 2 bases.

CDR3 in amino acids: CASSLAGNTGELFF. The CDR3, as DNA: TGTGCCAGCAGCTTGGCAGGGAACACCGGGGAGCTGTTTTTT. The chain joins TRBV5-6 to TRBJ2-2; D ambiguous. Trimming removed 0 bases from V and 1 base from J, with 4 bases in between. Germline V gives CDR1 SGHDT, CDR2 YYEEEE. This CDR3 has 14 amino acids.

The CDR3 sequence is CASSSRQGPNEKLFF. The CDR3 DNA is TGTGCCAGTAGTTCCCGACAGGGCCCTAATGAAAAACTGTTTTTT. The rearrangement links TRBV19 to TRBJ1-4, with 7 positions matching TRBD1. The junction had 6 bases not matched to a gene; V was cut back by 5 bases and J by 3 bases. The CDR3 has 15 amino acids. Per germline, CDR1 LNHDA and CDR2 SQIVND (reference sequence). Based on the CDR3 plus reference TRBV19 and TRBJ1-4, the full variable domain is DGGITQSPKYLFRKEGQNVTLSCEQNLNHDAMYWYRQDPGQGLRLIYYSQIVNDFQKGDIAEGYSVSREKKESFPLTVTSAQKNPTAFYLCASSSRQGPNEKLFFGSGTQLSVL.

This clone was recorded a few times. This chain uses TRBV19 with TRBJ1-6, with D uncertain. Between the trimmed V and J ends, which lost 5 bases and 10 bases, there was a span of 9 bases. Germline values: CDR1 LNHDA, CDR2 SQIVND (reference sequence). The CDR3 consists of 12 residues. CDR3 residues: CASSYPRSPLHF. CDR3 nucleotide sequence: TGTGCCAGTAGTTACCCACGGTCACCCCTCCACTTT.

This clone has just one count. This sequence joins TRBV27 and TRBJ2-3, with D perhaps TRBD1 (5 bases). Germline V gene lookup returns CDR1 MNHEY and CDR2 SMNVEV (reference sequence). V was clipped by 6 bases and J by 3 bases, with 19 bases between them. The CDR3 contains 16 residues. CDR3 coding DNA: TGTGCCAGCAGCAGGCTCAGGGTTCAGTCAACAGATACGCAGTATTTT. Encoded protein: CASSRLRVQSTDTQYF.

J is TRBJ2-2 and V is TRBV9; maybe TRBD1 (6 bases). The CDR3 extends over 14 amino acids. Trimming removed 5 bases from V and 4 bases from J, with 12 bases in between. Germline V lookup: CDR1 SGDLS, CDR2 YYNGEE. Here the CDR3 DNA reads TGTGCCAGCAGTGGGGACACCATCACCGGGGAGCTGTTTTTT. It codes for CASSGDTITGELFF.

This clone was recorded once. The V and J genes are TRBV11-1 and TRBJ2-7; 14 nucleotides line up with TRBD2. Germline V gene sequence: CDR1 SGHAT, CDR2 FQDESV (reference sequence). Trimming at V came to 5 bases and at J to 5 bases, leaving 8 bases not matched to a gene. The CDR3 spans 16 residues. For the CDR3, the DNA is TGTGCCAGCAGCCACGGGACTAGCGGGAGCCCTAACGAGCAGTACTTC. This codes for CASSHGTSGSPNEQYF.

This clone has a single count. The chain joins TRBV7-3 to TRBJ1-6, with a tentative D call TRBD1 (6 bases). Per germline, CDR1 SGHTA and CDR2 FQGTGA. Deletions cut 4 bases from V and 7 bases from J, with 11 bases between. CDR3 size: 14 residues. In nucleotides, the CDR3 is TGTGCCAGCAGCTCCCAGGGGAACAATTCACCCCTCCACTTT. Its translation is CASSSQGNNSPLHF.

This clone came up once. The V call is TRBV7-6, the J call TRBJ1-1, with a weak D call TRBD1 (5 bases). Germline V CDR1 and CDR2: SGHVS, FNYEAQ. The CDR3 contains 14 residues. Trimming took off 3 bases at V and 1 base at J, with 9 bases between the two ends. CDR3 coding DNA: TGTGCCAGCAGCTTGCCTGGACAGAACACTGAAGCTTTCTTT. Its protein is CASSLPGQNTEAFF.

V is TRBV29-1 and J is TRBJ2-1, with 7 bases lining up with TRBD2. V shed 5 bases and J 0 bases; nucleotides not matched to a gene: 1. This CDR3 has 13 residues. Germline V gene sequence: CDR1 SQVTM, CDR2 ANQGSEA. Here the CDR3 DNA reads TGCAGCGTTAGCGGGAACTCCTACAATGAGCAGTTCTTC. Translation gives CSVSGNSYNEQFF.

The V gene is TRBV27, the J gene TRBJ2-5; D is possibly TRBD2 (6 bases). Germline assignment: CDR1 MNHEY and CDR2 SMNVEV (reference sequence). V lost 3 bases and J lost 0, with 20 bases in between. The length of the CDR3 is 18 residues. DNA for the CDR3: TGTGCCAGCAGTTTTCTCCCCTCGGGTAGCGGAGACCAAGAGACCCAGTACTTC. It codes for CASSFLPSGSGDQETQYF.

V usage is TRBV6-4 and J usage is TRBJ1-2; TRBD1 aligns across 8 bases. V shed 3 bases, J shed 8 bases, and the junction held 8 bases outside the gene matches. Germline V gives CDR1 MRHNA, CDR2 SNTAGT. The CDR3 spans 14 residues. The CDR3 nucleotides are TGTGCCAGCAGTGAAGGACAGGGTGGCGAGGGCTACACCTTC. It specifies CASSEGQGGEGYTF.

This chain uses TRBV2 with TRBJ2-2; possible D gene TRBD1, 6 bases. V was pared by 6 bases and J by 1 base, with 9 bases between. The germline CDR1 and CDR2 sequences are SNHLY and FYNNEI. CDR3 size: 14 residues. CDR3 residues: CASRSDRNTGELFF. Here the CDR3 DNA reads TGTGCCAGCAGATCGGACAGGAACACCGGGGAGCTGTTTTTT. Based on the CDR3 plus reference TRBV2 and TRBJ2-2, the full variable domain is EPEVTQTPSHQVTQMGQEVILRCVPISNHLYFYWYRQILGQKVEFLVSFYNNEISEKSEIFDDQFSVERPDGSNFTLKIRSTKLEDSAMYFCASRSDRNTGELFFGEGSRLTVL.

The J gene is TRBJ2-7, the V gene TRBV6-6, with 9 bases matching TRBD1. This CDR3 is 15 amino acids long. V lost 5 bases to trimming and J lost 1 base; unmatched junction nucleotides: 6. Germline CDR1 and CDR2: MNHNY and SVGAGI (reference sequence). CDR3 sequence reads: CASSSSDRGSYEQYF. The CDR3 nucleotides read TGTGCCAGCAGTAGCTCGGACAGGGGTTCCTACGAGCAGTACTTC.

Only one count was recorded for this clone. The chain combines TRBV9 with TRBJ1-6, with D unclear. The CDR3 spans 14 residues. The germline CDR1 and CDR2 sequences are SGDLS and YYNGEE. V was clipped by 0 bases and J by 12 bases, with 13 bases between them. The DNA of the CDR3 is TGTGCCAGCAGCGTAGCCGGGGATGGAAGACCCCTCCACTTT. Protein: CASSVAGDGRPLHF.

The V and J genes are TRBV11-3 and TRBJ2-3; D is perhaps TRBD2 (5 bases). The CDR3 sequence is 16 residues long. V lost 1 base and J lost 1, with 12 bases in between. Germline CDR1 reads SGHNT; CDR2 reads YENEEA. CDR3 coding DNA: TGTGCCAGCAGCTTAGGGGTAACTAGGGGCACAGATACGCAGTATTTT. Protein product: CASSLGVTRGTDTQYF. The whole variable domain, filled in from reference TRBV11-3 and TRBJ2-3, reads EAGVVQSPRYKIIEKKQPVAFWCNPISGHNTLYWYLQNLGQGPELLIRYENEEAVDDSQLPKDRFSAERLKGVDSTLKIQPAELGDSAVYLCASSLGVTRGTDTQYFGPGTRLTVL.

V usage is TRBV14 and J usage is TRBJ2-7; a weak D match, TRBD2 (5 bases). The CDR3 is 17 amino acids. Germline V gene lookup returns CDR1 SGHDN and CDR2 FVKESK. Trimming removed 1 base at V and 9 bases at J, with 25 bases between. The CDR3, as DNA: TGTGCCAGCAGCCAAGTCGGGGAGAGAAGGGCCCGAGAGGGGCAGTACTTC. This translates into CASSQVGERRAREGQYF.

This sequence joins TRBV9 and TRBJ2-5; 9 bases match TRBD2. Germline lookup yields CDR1 SGDLS and CDR2 YYNGEE. V shed 4 bases and J 1 base; nucleotides not matched to a gene: 8. The CDR3 loop spans 16 amino acids. The CDR3 nucleotides are TGTGCCAGCAGCCCCCGGTCTAGCGGGGCCCAAGAGACCCAGTACTTC. Encoded protein: CASSPRSSGAQETQYF.

This chain joins TRBV29-1 and TRBJ1-1; the D gene is possibly TRBD1 (6 bases). This CDR3 has 13 residues. Germline-derived CDR1 and CDR2 are SQVTM and ANQGSEA. V lost 8 bases and J lost 6, with 19 bases in between. The CDR3, as DNA: TGCAGCCCTAGGGAGCAGGGGCGGGCTGAAGCTTTCTTT. Translating gives CSPREQGRAEAFF.

The chain uses TRBV2 and TRBJ1-4; unclear D gene. The germline V gene has CDR1 SNHLY and CDR2 FYNNEI. The CDR3 contains 11 residues. Trimming stripped 3 bases from V and 8 bases from J, with 4 bases between. The CDR3 nucleotides are TGTGCCAGCAGTGATCGGGAAAAACTGTTTTTT. It specifies CASSDREKLFF.

The CDR3 sequence: CASSYVAGSTDTQYF. The CDR3, as DNA: TGCGCCAGCAGCTACGTAGCGGGAAGCACAGATACGCAGTATTTT. The chain has TRBV5-1 and TRBJ2-3; 8 bases match TRBD2. Per germline, CDR1 SGHRS and CDR2 YFSETQ. The CDR3 spans 15 residues. V shed 3 bases and J 0 bases; nucleotides not matched to a gene: 3.

This clone was observed a single time. For the CDR3, the DNA is TGTGCCAGTAGGGGCGGGGGAAACACAGATACGCAGTATTTT. As protein: CASRGGGNTDTQYF. This chain links TRBV27 with TRBJ2-3; TRBD2 aligns across 7 bases. The CDR3 sequence is 14 residues long. The V segment lost 9 bases and the J segment 2 bases; nucleotides outside the gene matches: 8. Germline CDR1 is MNHEY and CDR2 is SMNVEV (reference sequence).

The V gene is TRBV11-2, the J gene TRBJ2-3; D is possibly TRBD1 (5 bases). V lost 5 bases to trimming and J lost 5 bases, with 11 bases between them. The CDR3 contains 13 residues. Germline assignment: CDR1 SGHAT and CDR2 FQNNGV. CDR3 coding DNA: TGTGCCAGCAGCGCAAATCAGGGAGATACGCAGTATTTT. Translated, it gives CASSANQGDTQYF.

The J gene is TRBJ2-7, the V gene TRBV9, with D unresolved. V lost 0 bases to trimming and J lost 0 bases, with 10 bases between them. CDR1 is SGDLS and CDR2 is YYNGEE in the germline V gene. This CDR3 has 15 amino acids. CDR3: CASSVGVTHSYEQYF. The CDR3 coding sequence is TGTGCCAGCAGCGTAGGTGTGACACACTCCTACGAGCAGTACTTC.

CDR3 in amino acids: CASSYGGGYGYTF. DNA of the CDR3: TGTGCCAGCAGTTATGGGGGGGGCTATGGCTACACCTTC. This chain links TRBV28 with TRBJ1-2, with a possible D match to TRBD1 (5 bases). Trimming took off 4 bases at V and 4 bases at J, with 10 bases between the two ends. The V gene's germline CDR1 is MDHEN and CDR2 SYDVKM. CDR3 length equals 13 residues.

This clone has just a few counts. The chain uses TRBV9 and TRBJ2-5, with D perhaps TRBD2 (7 bases). The germline V gene has CDR1 SGDLS and CDR2 YYNGEE. Between the trimmed V and J ends, which lost 4 bases and 3 bases, there was a span of 16 bases. This CDR3 is built from 15 residues. CDR3 sequence: CASSFGGGWEETQYF. CDR3 nucleotides: TGTGCCAGCAGCTTCGGCGGGGGCTGGGAAGAGACCCAGTACTTC.

The rearrangement uses TRBV3-1 (or the pseudogene TRBV3-2) and TRBJ1-5; D uncertain. This CDR3 is built from 12 residues. Trimming pared 4 bases from V and 12 bases from J, leaving 13 bases between. The germline gives CDR1 LGHDT, CDR2 YNNKEL (reference sequence). In DNA form, the CDR3 reads TGTGCCAGCAGCCGAGGTATGGCGGTCCAGCATTTT. Protein product: CASSRGMAVQHF.

In its sample, this clone was seen once. This chain joins TRBV18 and TRBJ1-1; TRBD1 might be the D (5 bases). This CDR3 is built from 13 residues. The germline gives CDR1 KGHSH, CDR2 LQKENI. V dropped 1 base and J dropped 4 bases, with 7 bases sitting between them. CDR3 in amino acids: CASSPLDSTEAFF. The DNA of the CDR3 is TGTGCCAGCTCACCACTCGACAGCACTGAAGCTTTCTTT.

The rearrangement links TRBV5-4 to TRBJ2-1; unclear D gene. Germline assignment: CDR1 SGHNT and CDR2 YYREEE (reference sequence). Trimming removed 2 bases at V and 6 bases at J, with 6 bases between. The CDR3 is 12 residues long. CDR3 in amino acids: CASSFYPNEQFF. The DNA of the CDR3 is TGTGCCAGCAGCTTTTATCCCAATGAGCAGTTCTTC.